The clone carrying this T cell receptor (beta chain) was observed at least ten times. What it binds is unknown. TCRdb analysed the RT-PCR reads with MiXCR anew, one entry per CDR3 protein. The table lists about 540,000 distinct CDR3 sequences, approximately 24% of them singletons. The sample originates from a study of response to subunit inactivated influenza vaccine. Study findings and constraints: Only a handful of new T cells, the authors suggested, are recruited with each seasonal influenza vaccination.

The germline CDR1 and CDR2 sequences are KGHDR and SFDVKD. V gave up 5 bases and J gave up 6 bases, with 12 bases separating them. This CDR3 is built from 13 residues. These data were also filed under a second study, of T cells expressing NK-cell markers. Turning to that study: TCR beta cDNA was made by 5'RACE template switching with UMIs. Obtained from sorted CD3+CD56+NKG2C+, CD3+CD56+NKG2C- and CD3+CD56-NKG2C+ T cells were the TCR beta repertoires. The authors sequenced eight donors, of whom seven were HCMV-seropositive and one was seronegative. Once again these clonotypes came out on top in the CD3+CD56-NKG2C+ fraction of four donors.

The chain combines TRBV24-1 with TRBJ1-2; possible D gene TRBD1, 5 bases. This clonotype was sampled from a man between 45 and 60 years old who received an inactivated influenza vaccine. Sequenced here: CD4+ T cells sorted from PBMCs, sampled roughly 13 days after vaccination. This CDR3 is CATSVAGNDGYTF. As DNA, the CDR3 is TGTGCCACCAGTGTCGCAGGGAACGATGGCTACACCTTC.